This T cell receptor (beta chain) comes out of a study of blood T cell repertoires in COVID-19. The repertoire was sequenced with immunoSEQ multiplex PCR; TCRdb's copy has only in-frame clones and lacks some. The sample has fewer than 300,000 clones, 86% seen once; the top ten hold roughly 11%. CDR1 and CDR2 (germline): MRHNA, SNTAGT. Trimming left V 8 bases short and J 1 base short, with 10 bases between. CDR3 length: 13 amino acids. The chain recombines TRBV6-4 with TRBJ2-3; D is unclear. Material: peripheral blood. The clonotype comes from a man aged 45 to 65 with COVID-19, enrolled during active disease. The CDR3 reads CASGLPGTDTQYF. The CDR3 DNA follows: TGTGCCAGCGGGCTACCTGGCACAGATACGCAGTATTTT.